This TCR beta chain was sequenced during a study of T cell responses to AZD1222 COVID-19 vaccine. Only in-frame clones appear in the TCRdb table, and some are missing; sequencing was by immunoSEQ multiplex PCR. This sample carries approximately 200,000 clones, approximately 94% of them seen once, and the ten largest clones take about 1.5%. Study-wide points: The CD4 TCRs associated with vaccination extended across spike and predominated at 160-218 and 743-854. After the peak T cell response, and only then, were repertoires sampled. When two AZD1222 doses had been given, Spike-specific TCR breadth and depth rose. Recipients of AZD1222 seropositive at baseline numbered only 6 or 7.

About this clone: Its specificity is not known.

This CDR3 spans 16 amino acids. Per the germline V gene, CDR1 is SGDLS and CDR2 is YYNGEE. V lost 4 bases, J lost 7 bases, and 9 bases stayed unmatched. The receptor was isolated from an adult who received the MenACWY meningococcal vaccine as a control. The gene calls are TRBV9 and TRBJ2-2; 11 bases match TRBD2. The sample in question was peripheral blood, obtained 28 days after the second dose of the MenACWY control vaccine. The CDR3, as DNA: TGTGCCAGCAGCTTTACTAGCGGGAGAGGGGGCGGGGAGCTGTTTTTT. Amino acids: CASSFTSGRGGGELFF.